The rows below give T cell receptor beta chains drawn from one sample of a study of PD-1 blockade in classical Hodgkin lymphoma. TCRdb keeps only in-frame clones here, not all; method: immunoSEQ multiplex PCR. Among roughly 17,000 clones listed, about 85% were seen once. The sequenced sample was peripheral blood mononuclear cells (PBMCs). The receptor source for this set is a human donor with classical Hodgkin lymphoma. The CDR3 runs from the conserved cysteine through the conserved F or W. D genes are given only for firm matches. For some rows the clone size is stated as once, few or many, or as a class when expanded; others skip it.

CDR3 DNA: TGCGCCAGCAGCCTGACAGGGGGCGCGGGCGAGCAGTACTTC; CDR3 protein: CASSLTGGAGEQYF; J gene: TRBJ2-7; clone size: NA; D gene: TRBD1; V gene: TRBV5-1
CDR3 DNA: TGTGCCAGCAGTTTCCTCTACGAGCAGTACTTC; CDR3 protein: CASSFLYEQYF; J gene: TRBJ2-7; clone size: NA; D gene: NA; V gene: TRBV28
CDR3 DNA: TGTGCCAGCAGCCTCAGGGGGCCCTACGAGCAGTACTTC; CDR3 protein: CASSLRGPYEQYF; J gene: TRBJ2-7; clone size: NA; D gene: TRBD1; V gene: TRBV5-4
CDR3 DNA: TGTGCCAGCACCCCTTTCGGAGCGGGAGCAGATACGCAGTATTTT; CDR3 protein: CASTPFGAGADTQYF; J gene: TRBJ2-3; clone size: once; D gene: TRBD2; V gene: TRBV7-9
CDR3 DNA: TGTGCCAGCAGCTTAGCGGGACAGCGGGGTGAAGCTTTCTTT; CDR3 protein: CASSLAGQRGEAFF; J gene: TRBJ1-1; clone size: NA; D gene: TRBD1; V gene: TRBV7-2
CDR3 DNA: TGTGCCAGCAGCCGGACGAGAGTCCAAGAGACCCAGTACTTC; CDR3 protein: CASSRTRVQETQYF; J gene: TRBJ2-5; clone size: NA; D gene: NA; V gene: TRBV7-8
CDR3 DNA: TGTGCCAGCAGCTTAGGAGGAGTCTACGAGCAGTACTTC; CDR3 protein: CASSLGGVYEQYF; J gene: TRBJ2-7; clone size: NA; D gene: NA; V gene: TRBV11-1
CDR3 DNA: TGTGCCAGCAGCCAATATCGGGCGACATCCACAAAAGAGACCCAGTACTTC; CDR3 protein: CASSQYRATSTKETQYF; J gene: TRBJ2-5; clone size: NA; D gene: NA; V gene: TRBV7-9
CDR3 DNA: TGTGCCAGTAGGAAGAGGGCCGTTAGCTATGGCTACACCTTC; CDR3 protein: CASRKRAVSYGYTF; J gene: TRBJ1-2; clone size: NA; D gene: NA; V gene: TRBV19
CDR3 DNA: TGCGCCAGCAGCCAAGATGCAGGGGGCACTCTCTCTGGAAACACCATATATTTT; CDR3 protein: CASSQDAGGTLSGNTIYF; J gene: TRBJ1-3; clone size: NA; D gene: TRBD1; V gene: TRBV4-3
CDR3 DNA: TGTGCCAGCATCCGGACTAGCGGGAGGGCCACAGATACGCAGTATTTT; CDR3 protein: CASIRTSGRATDTQYF; J gene: TRBJ2-3; clone size: NA; D gene: TRBD2; V gene: TRBV2
CDR3 DNA: TGTGCCAGCAGCTTAGGTCGTGGCGGGAGGGCTAGAAACAATGAGCAGTTCTTC; CDR3 protein: CASSLGRGGRARNNEQFF; J gene: TRBJ2-1; clone size: NA; D gene: TRBD2; V gene: TRBV11-2
CDR3 DNA: TGTGCCAGCAGTTTATTAGGGACAGGGGGTCGAGAGACCCAGTACTTC; CDR3 protein: CASSLLGTGGRETQYF; J gene: TRBJ2-5; clone size: NA; D gene: TRBD1; V gene: TRBV28
CDR3 DNA: TGTGCCTGGAGTTCGCCTCAGGGGCACGGTACCTTC; CDR3 protein: CAWSSPQGHGTF; J gene: TRBJ1-2; clone size: NA; D gene: NA; V gene: TRBV30
CDR3 DNA: TGTGCCAGCAGTCTGGACAGGGTTGGGGGCTACACCTTC; CDR3 protein: CASSLDRVGGYTF; J gene: TRBJ1-2; clone size: NA; D gene: TRBD1; V gene: TRBV6-5
CDR3 DNA: TGTGCCAGCAGTTTACGGTACAGGGGGAGGGATGGCTACACCTTC; CDR3 protein: CASSLRYRGRDGYTF; J gene: TRBJ1-2; clone size: NA; D gene: TRBD1; V gene: TRBV28
CDR3 DNA: TGTGCCAGCAGCTTCGGGCAGGGAGACACTGAAGCTTTCTTT; CDR3 protein: CASSFGQGDTEAFF; J gene: TRBJ1-1; clone size: NA; D gene: NA; V gene: TRBV5-6
CDR3 DNA: TGTGCCAGCAGTTTCCTATCCGGACAATACTCCTACGAGCAGTACTTC; CDR3 protein: CASSFLSGQYSYEQYF; J gene: TRBJ2-7; clone size: once; D gene: NA; V gene: TRBV6-5
CDR3 DNA: TGCAGCGCGGCCCCACTTGACACCTACGGGGAGACCCAGTACTTC; CDR3 protein: CSAAPLDTYGETQYF; J gene: TRBJ2-5; clone size: NA; D gene: NA; V gene: TRBV29-1
CDR3 DNA: TGTGCCAGCACCCAGGAGGGGGCGCTGGGCACCGGGGAGCTGTTTTTT; CDR3 protein: CASTQEGALGTGELFF; J gene: TRBJ2-2; clone size: NA; D gene: NA; V gene: TRBV2
CDR3 DNA: TGCGCCAGCAGCTCCCGGGGGGACCCATCCTACGAGCAGTACTTC; CDR3 protein: CASSSRGDPSYEQYF; J gene: TRBJ2-7; clone size: NA; D gene: TRBD2; V gene: TRBV5-1
CDR3 DNA: TGTGCCAGCAGGTGGACAGTCGGGAATGAGCAGTTCTTC; CDR3 protein: CASRWTVGNEQFF; J gene: TRBJ2-1; clone size: NA; D gene: NA; V gene: TRBV2
CDR3 DNA: TGTGCCAGCAGCTCGAGGGATAACGGGGCCTACAATGAGCAGTTCTTC; CDR3 protein: CASSSRDNGAYNEQFF; J gene: TRBJ2-1; clone size: NA; D gene: NA; V gene: TRBV5-8
CDR3 DNA: TGTGCCAGCAGTCGGGACAGGGTGAACACTGAAGCTTTCTTT; CDR3 protein: CASSRDRVNTEAFF; J gene: TRBJ1-1; clone size: NA; D gene: TRBD1; V gene: TRBV28
CDR3 DNA: TGTGCCAGCAGCTTAGCCCGGGGAGGTTTCTACGAGCAGTACTTC; CDR3 protein: CASSLARGGFYEQYF; J gene: TRBJ2-7; clone size: NA; D gene: NA; V gene: TRBV11-2
CDR3 DNA: TGCGCCAGCAGGTTGGTTAGCGGGAGTGCAGATACGCAGTATTTT; CDR3 protein: CASRLVSGSADTQYF; J gene: TRBJ2-3; clone size: NA; D gene: TRBD2; V gene: TRBV5-1
CDR3 DNA: TGTGCCAGCAGGTCGCCGAATGAAAAACTGTTTTTT; CDR3 protein: CASRSPNEKLFF; J gene: TRBJ1-4; clone size: NA; D gene: NA; V gene: TRBV6-5
CDR3 DNA: TGCAGCGTGCCCACGGGGGGGGTAGCGAGCCAAGAGACCCAGTACTTC; CDR3 protein: CSVPTGGVASQETQYF; J gene: TRBJ2-5; clone size: NA; D gene: TRBD2; V gene: TRBV29-1
CDR3 DNA: TGTGCCAGTATCGCAAGAGGAGGCGGGAGCCTGTACAATGAGCAGTTCTTC; CDR3 protein: CASIARGGGSLYNEQFF; J gene: TRBJ2-1; clone size: NA; D gene: TRBD2; V gene: TRBV19
CDR3 DNA: TGTGCCAGCAGTTTATATGAAGGGACAGGGCTGAACACTGAAGCTTTCTTT; CDR3 protein: CASSLYEGTGLNTEAFF; J gene: TRBJ1-1; clone size: once; D gene: TRBD1; V gene: TRBV28
CDR3 DNA: TGTGCCAGCAGCCTGAGTGGGGACTGGGGCTACACCTTC; CDR3 protein: CASSLSGDWGYTF; J gene: TRBJ1-2; clone size: NA; D gene: NA; V gene: TRBV7-2
CDR3 DNA: TGTGCCAGCTCACCACTACAGGGGAGGGATCAGCCCCAGCATTTT; CDR3 protein: CASSPLQGRDQPQHF; J gene: TRBJ1-5; clone size: NA; D gene: TRBD1; V gene: TRBV18
CDR3 DNA: TGTGCCAGTAGTGAGGGGACGGGCACTGAAGCTTTCTTT; CDR3 protein: CASSEGTGTEAFF; J gene: TRBJ1-1; clone size: NA; D gene: NA; V gene: TRBV19
CDR3 DNA: TGTGCCAGCGCGTTCGGGAGTTACAATGAGCAGTTCTTC; CDR3 protein: CASAFGSYNEQFF; J gene: TRBJ2-1; clone size: NA; D gene: NA; V gene: TRBV28
CDR3 DNA: TGTGCCAGCAGTGAAGCCCCTCAGGGGGGCAATCAGCCCCAGCATTTT; CDR3 protein: CASSEAPQGGNQPQHF; J gene: TRBJ1-5; clone size: NA; D gene: TRBD1; V gene: TRBV6-1
CDR3 DNA: TGTGCCAGCAGCTTAATTTACGGCGACGAGCAGTACTTC; CDR3 protein: CASSLIYGDEQYF; J gene: TRBJ2-7; clone size: NA; D gene: NA; V gene: TRBV7-2
CDR3 DNA: TGTGCCAGCAGCCCACCGTACCCCGAAGGGAATGAGCAGTTCTTC; CDR3 protein: CASSPPYPEGNEQFF; J gene: TRBJ2-1; clone size: NA; D gene: NA; V gene: TRBV7-9
CDR3 DNA: TGTGCCAGTAGTACAGGTGCAAACTCTGGAAACACCATATATTTT; CDR3 protein: CASSTGANSGNTIYF; J gene: TRBJ1-3; clone size: NA; D gene: NA; V gene: TRBV19
CDR3 DNA: TGTGCCAGCAGCTTGGCCCCGGACAGCAATCAGCCCCAGCATTTT; CDR3 protein: CASSLAPDSNQPQHF; J gene: TRBJ1-5; clone size: NA; D gene: NA; V gene: TRBV5-5
CDR3 DNA: TGTGCCAGCAGCGCGCCGTCGAGCAATGAGCAGTTCTTC; CDR3 protein: CASSAPSSNEQFF; J gene: TRBJ2-1; clone size: NA; D gene: NA; V gene: TRBV9
CDR3 DNA: TGTGCCAGCAGCATCGGGACTAGCGGGAGGACAGATACGCAGTATTTT; CDR3 protein: CASSIGTSGRTDTQYF; J gene: TRBJ2-3; clone size: NA; D gene: TRBD2; V gene: TRBV7-8
CDR3 DNA: TGTGCCAGTAGTGGTGGACTAACGCTATACAATGAGCAGTTCTTC; CDR3 protein: CASSGGLTLYNEQFF; J gene: TRBJ2-1; clone size: NA; D gene: NA; V gene: TRBV19
CDR3 DNA: TGTGCCAGCAGCTTAGGTGGGGCGGGGAGCAATCAGCCCCAGCATTTT; CDR3 protein: CASSLGGAGSNQPQHF; J gene: TRBJ1-5; clone size: NA; D gene: NA; V gene: TRBV7-9
CDR3 DNA: TGTGCCAGCAGCTTAGAGAGGAATCAGCCCCAGCATTTT; CDR3 protein: CASSLERNQPQHF; J gene: TRBJ1-5; clone size: NA; D gene: NA; V gene: TRBV7-2
CDR3 DNA: TGTGCCAGTACCTCACGGGTATCCTACGAGCAGTACTTC; CDR3 protein: CASTSRVSYEQYF; J gene: TRBJ2-7; clone size: NA; D gene: NA; V gene: TRBV19
CDR3 DNA: TGTGCCAGCAGCTTAAGGCGGACCAACACCGGGGAGCTGTTTTTT; CDR3 protein: CASSLRRTNTGELFF; J gene: TRBJ2-2; clone size: NA; D gene: NA; V gene: TRBV7-8
CDR3 DNA: TGCAGCGTTGAAGATCCGAAGGGCAGGGGTTGGGCAGATACGCAGTATTTT; CDR3 protein: CSVEDPKGRGWADTQYF; J gene: TRBJ2-3; clone size: once; D gene: NA; V gene: TRBV29-1
CDR3 DNA: TGTGCCAGCAGCGCGCAAGGGGGCGACTATGGCTACACCTTC; CDR3 protein: CASSAQGGDYGYTF; J gene: TRBJ1-2; clone size: NA; D gene: TRBD1; V gene: TRBV7-8